The 18 T cell receptor beta chains given below trace back to one sample, sequenced in a study of siplizumab effects on memory and regulatory T cells. Measured with immunoSEQ multiplex PCR; TCRdb has only the in-frame clones, and not every one. The data contain 90,000 to 120,000 clones, under 95% of them singletons. The sequenced sample consisted of Tregs sorted from blood. These receptors were obtained from a human donor in good health.

The genes are TRBV6-4 and TRBJ2-2; perhaps TRBD1 as D (6 bases). V shed 6 bases and J shed 1 base, with 9 bases lying between them. Germline V lookup: CDR1 MRHNA, CDR2 SNTAGT. This CDR3 contains 14 residues. CDR3 amino acids: CASRPRGNTGELFF. CDR3 DNA: TGTGCCAGCAGGCCCAGGGGGAACACCGGGGAGCTGTTTTTT.

This clone is medium-sized. The chain has TRBV2 and TRBJ1-2; the D gene is possibly TRBD1 (5 bases). This CDR3 contains 12 residues. Germline-derived CDR1 and CDR2 are SNHLY and FYNNEI. V lost 4 bases and J 2 bases, leaving 5 bases between the germline ends. CDR3 protein: CASSGQNYGYTF. CDR3 in DNA: TGTGCCAGCAGTGGACAGAACTATGGCTACACCTTC. Full variable domain (rest looked up from reference TRBV2 and TRBJ1-2): EPEVTQTPSHQVTQMGQEVILRCVPISNHLYFYWYRQILGQKVEFLVSFYNNEISEKSEIFDDQFSVERPDGSNFTLKIRSTKLEDSAMYFCASSGQNYGYTFGSGTRLTVV.

Comments on this clone: Germline is not matched at one junction end, which may reflect a read error. Other DNA sequences in the same sample also yield this CDR3. The chain couples TRBV14 to TRBJ2-3; unclear D gene. The CDR3 consists of 15 residues. CDR1 is SGHDN, CDR2 FVKESK, per germline. Here the CDR3 reads CASSQDLSGTDTQYF. CDR3 in DNA: TGTGCCAGTAGCCAAGATTTATCTGGGACAGATACGCAGTATTTT.

The V gene is TRBV7-3, the J gene TRBJ2-3, with 8 bases lining up with TRBD2. The CDR3 covers 15 residues. V was clipped by 4 bases and J by 1 base; unmatched bases: 4. Germline lookup yields CDR1 SGHTA and CDR2 FQGTGA. The CDR3 is CASSSGGLGTDTQYF. In DNA form, the CDR3 reads TGTGCCAGCAGCTCGGGGGGGCTGGGCACAGATACGCAGTATTTT. The variable domain in full, with the rest retrieved from reference TRBV7-3 and TRBJ2-3, is GAGVSQTPSNKVTEKGKYVELRCDPISGHTALYWYRQSLGQGPEFLIYFQGTGAADDSGLPNDRFFAVRPEGSVSTLKIQRTERGDSAVYLCASSSGGLGTDTQYFGPGTRLTVL.

This clone was seen just once. The chain joins TRBV28 to TRBJ2-4; 7 positions match TRBD2. V shed 6 bases and J 3 bases; nucleotides not matched to a gene: 5. Germline V gene lookup returns CDR1 MDHEN and CDR2 SYDVKM. CDR3 length: 14 residues. CDR3 nucleotide sequence: TGTGCCAGCAGCTCGGGGGAGGGCAAAAACATTCAGTACTTC. Translated, it gives CASSSGEGKNIQYF. The whole variable domain, remainder taken from reference TRBV28 and TRBJ2-4, is DVKVTQSSRYLVKRTGEKVFLECVQDMDHENMFWYRQDPGLGLRLIYFSYDVKMKEKGDIPEGYSVSREKKERFSLILESASTNQTSMYLCASSSGEGKNIQYFGAGTRLSVL.

V is TRBV27 and J is TRBJ2-7; TRBD1 agrees at 10 bases. This CDR3 contains 14 residues. The germline V gene encodes CDR1 MNHEY and CDR2 SMNVEV (reference sequence). The V and J ends lost 5 bases and 3 bases, in that order; junction bases with no gene match: 4. This chain's CDR3 is CASSRQGASYEQYF. CDR3 nucleotides: TGTGCCAGCAGTCGACAGGGGGCGAGCTACGAGCAGTACTTC.

The chain couples TRBV20-1 to TRBJ2-1; D is uncertain. Trimming shortened V by 6 bases and J by 11 bases, and 11 bases separated the two germline ends. The CDR3 consists of 10 residues. Germline CDR1 reads DFQATT; CDR2 reads SNEGSKA (reference sequence). The CDR3 region has the DNA TGCAGTGCCATAGCAGAGCAGCAGTTCTTC. Protein sequence: CSAIAEQQFF.

This chain connects TRBV5-5 to TRBJ1-1, with D perhaps TRBD1 (6 bases). Per the germline V gene, CDR1 is SGHKS and CDR2 is YYEKEE (reference sequence). The CDR3 runs 15 residues. Between the trimmed V and J ends, which lost 3 bases and 7 bases, there was a span of 19 bases. CDR3 nucleotides: TGTGCCAGCAGCTGGGTGGGGGCAGGGGAGGATGAAGCTTTCTTT. It specifies CASSWVGAGEDEAFF.

The chain uses TRBV28 and TRBJ2-2; D is ambiguous. V gave up 3 bases and J gave up 6 bases, with 14 bases separating them. The CDR3 loop spans 15 amino acids. Germline V lookup: CDR1 MDHEN, CDR2 SYDVKM. The CDR3 nucleotides are TGTGCCAGCAGTTTTGGGGTGGTATTTCCCGGGGAGCTGTTTTTT. Translation gives CASSFGVVFPGELFF. Drawing the rest from reference TRBV28 and TRBJ2-2, the complete variable domain is DVKVTQSSRYLVKRTGEKVFLECVQDMDHENMFWYRQDPGLGLRLIYFSYDVKMKEKGDIPEGYSVSREKKERFSLILESASTNQTSMYLCASSFGVVFPGELFFGEGSRLTVL.

V gene TRBV28 combines with J gene TRBJ2-1, with unresolved D. From germline, CDR1 is MDHEN and CDR2 SYDVKM. CDR3 size: 12 residues. V lost 2 bases to trimming and J lost 11 bases, with 10 bases between them. This CDR3 is CASSLRSHQQFF. CDR3 bases: TGTGCCAGCAGTTTACGGTCCCACCAGCAGTTCTTC.

The table lists this clone with a count of one. This sequence joins TRBV6-6 and TRBJ1-2; maybe TRBD1 (6 bases). V lost 6 bases to trimming and J lost 3 bases, with 14 bases between them. Germline V lookup: CDR1 MNHNY, CDR2 SVGAGI (reference sequence). This CDR3 comprises 14 residues. CDR3 in DNA: TGTGCCAGCAGCCCTCCGACAGGCTACTATGGCTACACCTTC. This translates into CASSPPTGYYGYTF.

V and J are TRBV15 and TRBJ2-7; no clear D gene. The CDR3 has 14 amino acids. The V end was cut by 5 bases, the J end by 4 bases, with 15 bases between. CDR1 and CDR2 (germline): LNHNV, YYDKDF (reference sequence). The CDR3 here is CATSPRASWYEQYF. DNA for the CDR3: TGTGCCACCAGCCCTCGAGCATCGTGGTACGAGCAGTACTTC. Full variable domain (rest looked up from reference TRBV15 and TRBJ2-7): DAMVIQNPRYQVTQFGKPVTLSCSQTLNHNVMYWYQQKSSQAPKLLFHYYDKDFNNEADTPDNFQSRRPNTSFCFLDIRSPGLGDTAMYLCATSPRASWYEQYFGPGTRLTVT.

This rearrangement joins TRBV15 to TRBJ2-1, with 11 bases fitting TRBD2. The V gene's germline CDR1 is LNHNV and CDR2 YYDKDF (reference sequence). V dropped 3 bases and J dropped 6; count of bases not matched to a gene: 4. The CDR3 loop spans 15 amino acids. CDR3 coding DNA: TGTGCCACCAGCAGGTTAGCGGGAGGGAGCAATGAGCAGTTCTTC. The encoded protein is CATSRLAGGSNEQFF.

Turning to this clone: Compared with germline, one end of the junction differs, possibly owing to a read error. V and J are TRBV7-2 and TRBJ2-3; D possibly matches TRBD1 or TRBD2 (5 bases each). This CDR3 contains 16 residues. Looked up from germline, CDR1 is SGHTA and CDR2 is FQGNSA. The CDR3 protein is CASSLASGASTDTQYF. The CDR3 DNA is TGTGCCAGCAGCCTAGCCTCCGGGGCAAGCACAGATACGCAGTATTTT. Variable domain in full (rest from reference TRBV7-2 and TRBJ2-3): GAGVSQSPSNKVTEKGKDVELRCDPISGHTALYWYRQSLGQGLEFLIYFQGNSAPDKSGLPSDRFSAERTGGSVSTLTIQRTQQEDSAVYLCASSLASGASTDTQYFGPGTRLTVL.

The J gene is TRBJ2-7, the V gene TRBV10-3; 14 bases are shared with TRBD2. The V segment lost 2 bases and the J segment 7 bases; nucleotides outside the gene matches: 7. Germline values: CDR1 ENHRY, CDR2 SYGVKD. This CDR3 has 16 residues. The CDR3 region has the DNA TGTGCCATCAGTGAGCCGGGGACTAGCGGGAGTCGGGAGCAGTACTTC. Its translation is CAISEPGTSGSREQYF.

This clone occurred a few times. The chain combines TRBV6-1 with TRBJ1-1; D remains unclear. Per germline, CDR1 MNHNS and CDR2 SASEGT. V was trimmed by 5 bases and J by 3 bases, leaving 13 bases between them. The CDR3 is 14 amino acids. The DNA of the CDR3 is TGTGCCAGCAGTCCAAACGGAGGGCACACTGAAGCTTTCTTT. As protein: CASSPNGGHTEAFF.

V gene TRBV18 combines with J gene TRBJ2-3; 11 positions agree with TRBD2. CDR3 length: 15 amino acids. The ends lost 0 bases at V and 6 bases at J; junction bases unmatched: 2. CDR1 and CDR2 (germline): KGHSH, LQKENI. The CDR3 loop reads CASSPPTSGTDTQYF. The CDR3 region has the DNA TGTGCCAGCTCACCACCGACTAGCGGGACTGATACGCAGTATTTT.

The DNA for the CDR3 is TGTGCCAGCAGCCCTGGACCCCCGGAGACCCAGTACTTC. Protein: CASSPGPPETQYF. The chain has TRBV7-3 and TRBJ2-5; no clear D gene. Germline V gene data show CDR1 as SGHTA and CDR2 as FQGTGA. The CDR3 has 13 amino acids. The V end lost 5 bases, the J end lost 5 bases, and 12 bases lay between the germline ends.